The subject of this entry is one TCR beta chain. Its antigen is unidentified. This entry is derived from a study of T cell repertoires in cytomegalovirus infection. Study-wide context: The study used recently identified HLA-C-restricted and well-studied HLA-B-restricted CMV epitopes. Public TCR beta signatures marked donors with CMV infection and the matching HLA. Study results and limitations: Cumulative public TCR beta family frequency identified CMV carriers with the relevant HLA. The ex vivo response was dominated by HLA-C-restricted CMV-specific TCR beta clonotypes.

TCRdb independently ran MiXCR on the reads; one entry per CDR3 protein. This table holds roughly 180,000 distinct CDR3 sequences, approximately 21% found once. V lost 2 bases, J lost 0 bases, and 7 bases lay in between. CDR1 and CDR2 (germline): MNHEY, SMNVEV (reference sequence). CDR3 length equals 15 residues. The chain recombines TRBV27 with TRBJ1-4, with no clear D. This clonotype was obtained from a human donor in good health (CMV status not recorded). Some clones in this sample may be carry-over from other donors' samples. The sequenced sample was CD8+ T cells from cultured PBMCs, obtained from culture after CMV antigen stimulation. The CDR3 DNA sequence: TGTGCCAGCAGTTTACTTCAAGCAACTAATGAAAAACTGTTTTTT. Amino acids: CASSLLQATNEKLFF.